Presented here are 7 T cell receptor beta chains from one specimen sequenced in a study of technical replicates of blood from a few donors (dated by TCRdb to the late 2010s). The library was built by means of the immunoSEQ multiplex PCR assay. TCRdb's version of the immuneACCESS table is confined to in-frame rearrangements and falls short of the full clone set. An unresolved V gene accounts for under half of the shortfall where checked; the remainder is of unknown origin. This sample is represented by tens of thousands of clones; 96% of them were singletons. Jointly, the top ten make up roughly 0.21% of the sample. Input material: T cells isolated from PBMCs. These receptors all stem from a human donor in good health.

This rearrangement joins TRBV5-1 to TRBJ1-1; unclear D gene. The CDR3 contains 14 residues. V dropped 4 bases and J dropped 0 bases, with 10 bases sitting between them. From germline, CDR1 is SGHRS and CDR2 YFSETQ. The CDR3 loop reads CASSTRGMNTEAFF. In DNA, the CDR3 is TGCGCCAGCAGCACAAGAGGGATGAACACTGAAGCTTTCTTT.

V usage is TRBV2 and J usage is TRBJ2-6; TRBD1 aligns across 8 bases. This CDR3 has 16 residues. Germline values: CDR1 SNHLY, CDR2 FYNNEI. The ends lost 8 bases at V and 0 bases at J; junction bases unmatched: 6. DNA of the CDR3: TGTGCCAGCCGGGACAGGTCCTTCTCTGGGGCCAACGTCCTGACTTTC. Amino acids: CASRDRSFSGANVLTF. Together with reference TRBV2 and TRBJ2-6, the CDR3 gives the full variable domain: EPEVTQTPSHQVTQMGQEVILRCVPISNHLYFYWYRQILGQKVEFLVSFYNNEISEKSEIFDDQFSVERPDGSNFTLKIRSTKLEDSAMYFCASRDRSFSGANVLTFGAGSRLTVL.

J is TRBJ2-6 and V is TRBV19; 9 bases agree with TRBD2. This CDR3 spans 17 amino acids. The junction had 5 bases not matched to a gene; V was cut back by 3 bases and J by 2 bases. Germline CDR1 reads LNHDA; CDR2 reads SQIVND (reference sequence). The CDR3 spells CASSIGSGSAGANVLTF. CDR3 nucleotides: TGTGCCAGTAGTATTGGTAGCGGGAGTGCTGGGGCCAACGTCCTGACTTTC.

This rearrangement joins TRBV5-1 to TRBJ1-1; a possible D gene is TRBD1 (5 bases). CDR3 length: 17 amino acids. Germline assignment: CDR1 SGHRS and CDR2 YFSETQ. V lost 0 bases, J lost 1 base, and 16 bases lay in between. CDR3 bases: TGCGCCAGCAGCTTGGTTGCATGGGGCACTGAGAACACTGAAGCTTTCTTT. Its protein product is CASSLVAWGTENTEAFF.

V gene TRBV2 combines with J gene TRBJ2-7; 7 bases map to TRBD1. The CDR3 extends over 15 amino acids. Trimming at V came to 4 bases and at J to 1 base, leaving 7 bases not matched to a gene. Germline CDR1 reads SNHLY; CDR2 reads FYNNEI. CDR3 residues: CASSAWQGQSYEQYF. In DNA, the CDR3 is TGTGCCAGCAGTGCGTGGCAGGGACAGTCCTACGAGCAGTACTTC.

CDR3 sequence: CASSLNAGEWGNEQFF. The CDR3 DNA reads as TGTGCCAGCAGCTTAAACGCGGGAGAGTGGGGCAATGAGCAGTTCTTC. The V call is TRBV7-9, the J call TRBJ2-1, with 7 bases fitting TRBD2. The trim removed 2 bases at V and 6 bases at J, leaving 10 bases unmatched. This CDR3 is built from 16 residues. Looked up from germline, CDR1 is SEHNR and CDR2 is FQNEAQ (reference sequence).

J is TRBJ1-1 and V is TRBV7-8, with D uncertain. The V gene lost 1 base and the J gene lost 6 bases, with 6 bases spanning the gap. Germline V gene sequence: CDR1 SGHVS, CDR2 FQNEAQ. The CDR3 is made up of 12 amino acids. CDR3 region: CASSLELSEAFF. CDR3 in DNA: TGTGCCAGCAGCTTAGAGCTCTCTGAAGCTTTCTTT.